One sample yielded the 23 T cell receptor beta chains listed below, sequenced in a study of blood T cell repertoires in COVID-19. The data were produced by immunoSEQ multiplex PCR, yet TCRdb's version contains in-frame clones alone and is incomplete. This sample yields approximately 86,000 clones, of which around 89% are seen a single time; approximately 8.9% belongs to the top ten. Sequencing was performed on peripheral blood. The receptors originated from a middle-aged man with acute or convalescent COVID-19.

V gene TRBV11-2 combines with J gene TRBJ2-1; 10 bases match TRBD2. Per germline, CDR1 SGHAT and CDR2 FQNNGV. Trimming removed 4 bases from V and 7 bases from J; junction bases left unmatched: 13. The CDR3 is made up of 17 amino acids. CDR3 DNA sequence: TGTGCCAGCAGCTCGATACTAGCGGGGAGACGCATGAATGAGCAGTTCTTC. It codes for CASSSILAGRRMNEQFF.

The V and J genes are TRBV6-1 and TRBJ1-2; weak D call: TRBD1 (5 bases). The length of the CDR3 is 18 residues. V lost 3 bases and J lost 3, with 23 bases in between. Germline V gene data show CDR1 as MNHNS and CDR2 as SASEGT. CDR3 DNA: TGTGCCAGCAGTGAGTCGTGGGGGGATTTTTTGTTGGACTATGGCTACACCTTC. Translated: CASSESWGDFLLDYGYTF.

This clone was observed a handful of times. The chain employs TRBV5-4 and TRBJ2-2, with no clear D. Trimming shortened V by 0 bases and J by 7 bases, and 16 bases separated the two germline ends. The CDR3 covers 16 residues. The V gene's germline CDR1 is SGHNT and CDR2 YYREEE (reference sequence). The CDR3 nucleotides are TGTGCCAGCAGCTTGGGAACTCGAGGAGCCGGCGGGGAGCTGTTTTTT. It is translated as CASSLGTRGAGGELFF.

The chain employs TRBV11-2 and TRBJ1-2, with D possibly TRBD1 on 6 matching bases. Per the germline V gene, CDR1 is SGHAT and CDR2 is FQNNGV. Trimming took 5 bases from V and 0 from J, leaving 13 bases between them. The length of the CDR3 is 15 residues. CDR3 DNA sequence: TGTGCCAGCAGCGGATACAGGGCGGCTAACTATGGCTACACCTTC. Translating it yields CASSGYRAANYGYTF.

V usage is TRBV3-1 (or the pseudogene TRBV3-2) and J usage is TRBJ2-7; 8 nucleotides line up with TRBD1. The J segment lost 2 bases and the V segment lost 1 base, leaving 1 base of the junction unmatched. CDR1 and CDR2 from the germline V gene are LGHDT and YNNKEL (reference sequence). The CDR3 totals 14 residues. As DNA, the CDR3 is TGTGCCAGCAGCCAAGGCAGGGGGCCCTACGAGCAGTACTTC. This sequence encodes CASSQGRGPYEQYF.

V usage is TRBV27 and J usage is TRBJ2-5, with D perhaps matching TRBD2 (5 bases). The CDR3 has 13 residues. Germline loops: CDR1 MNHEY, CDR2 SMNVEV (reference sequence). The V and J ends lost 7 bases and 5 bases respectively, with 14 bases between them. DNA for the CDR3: TGTGCCAGCACGCCAATCGGGGAGGAGACCCAGTACTTC. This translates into CASTPIGEETQYF.

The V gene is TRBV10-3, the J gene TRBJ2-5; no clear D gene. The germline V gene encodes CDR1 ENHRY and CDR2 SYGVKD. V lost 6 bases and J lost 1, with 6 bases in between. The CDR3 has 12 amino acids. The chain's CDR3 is CAISGIQETQYF. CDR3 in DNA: TGTGCCATCAGCGGTATCCAAGAGACCCAGTACTTC.

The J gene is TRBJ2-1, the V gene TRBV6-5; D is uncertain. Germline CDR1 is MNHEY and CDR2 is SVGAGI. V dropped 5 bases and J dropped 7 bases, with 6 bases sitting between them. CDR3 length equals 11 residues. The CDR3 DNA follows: TGTGCCAGCAGTCAGGTAAATGAGCAGTTCTTC. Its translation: CASSQVNEQFF.

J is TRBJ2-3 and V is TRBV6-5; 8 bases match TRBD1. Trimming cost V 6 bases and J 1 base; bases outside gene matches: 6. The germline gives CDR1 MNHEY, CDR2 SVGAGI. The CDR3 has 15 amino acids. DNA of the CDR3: TGTGCCAGCAGCTCGACAGGGGCCGGCACAGATACGCAGTATTTT. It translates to CASSSTGAGTDTQYF.

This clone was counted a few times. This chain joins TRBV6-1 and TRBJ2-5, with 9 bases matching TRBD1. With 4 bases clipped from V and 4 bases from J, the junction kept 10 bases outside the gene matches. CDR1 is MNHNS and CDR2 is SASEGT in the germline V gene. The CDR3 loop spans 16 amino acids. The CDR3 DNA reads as TGTGCCAGCAGTGGGTACGGGTTGACAGGGGGAGAGACCCAGTACTTC. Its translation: CASSGYGLTGGETQYF.

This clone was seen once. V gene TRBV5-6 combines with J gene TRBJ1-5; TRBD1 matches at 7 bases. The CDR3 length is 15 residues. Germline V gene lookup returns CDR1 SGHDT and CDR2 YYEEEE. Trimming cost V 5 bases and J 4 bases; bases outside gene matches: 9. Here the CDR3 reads CASSSDRWRNQPQHF. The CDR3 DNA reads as TGTGCCAGCAGTTCGGACAGGTGGAGGAATCAGCCCCAGCATTTT.

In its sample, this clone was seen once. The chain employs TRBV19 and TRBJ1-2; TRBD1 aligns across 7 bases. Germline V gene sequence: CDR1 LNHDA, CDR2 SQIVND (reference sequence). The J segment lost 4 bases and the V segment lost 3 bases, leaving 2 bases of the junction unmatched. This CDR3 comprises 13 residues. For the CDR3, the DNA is TGTGCCAGTAGTATGAGGGACAGCTATGGCTACACCTTC. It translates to CASSMRDSYGYTF. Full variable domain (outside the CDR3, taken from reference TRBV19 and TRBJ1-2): DGGITQSPKYLFRKEGQNVTLSCEQNLNHDAMYWYRQDPGQGLRLIYYSQIVNDFQKGDIAEGYSVSREKKESFPLTVTSAQKNPTAFYLCASSMRDSYGYTFGSGTRLTVV.

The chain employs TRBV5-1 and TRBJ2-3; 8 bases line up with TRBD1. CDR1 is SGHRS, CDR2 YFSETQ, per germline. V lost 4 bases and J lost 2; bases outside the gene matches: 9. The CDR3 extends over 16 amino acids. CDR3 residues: CASSLRGTGSTDTQYF. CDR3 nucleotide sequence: TGCGCCAGCAGCCTCCGGGGGACAGGATCCACAGATACGCAGTATTTT.

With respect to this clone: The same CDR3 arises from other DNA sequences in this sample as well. CDR3 sequence: CASSQAGEETQYF. The CDR3 coding sequence is TGTGCCAGCAGCCAAGCCGGGGAAGAGACCCAGTACTTC. V and J are TRBV3-1 (or the pseudogene TRBV3-2) and TRBJ2-5, with a weak D call TRBD2 (5 bases). The V gene lost 1 base and the J gene lost 3 bases, with 6 bases spanning the gap. CDR1 LGHDT and CDR2 YNNKEL come from the germline V gene (reference sequence). The CDR3 runs to 13 residues.

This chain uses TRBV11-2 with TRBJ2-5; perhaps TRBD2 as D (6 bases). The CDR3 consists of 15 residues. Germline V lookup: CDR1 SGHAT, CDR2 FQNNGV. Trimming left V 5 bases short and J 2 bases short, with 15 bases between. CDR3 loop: CASSPRRTIQETQYF. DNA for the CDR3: TGTGCCAGCAGCCCCAGACGGACTATACAAGAGACCCAGTACTTC.

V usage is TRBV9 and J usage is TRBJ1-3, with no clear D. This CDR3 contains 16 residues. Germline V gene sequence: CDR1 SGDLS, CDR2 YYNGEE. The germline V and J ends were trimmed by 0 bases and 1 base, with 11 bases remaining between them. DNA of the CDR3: TGTGCCAGCAGCGTAGGTGCAGTTTCTTCTGGAAACACCATATATTTT. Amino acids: CASSVGAVSSGNTIYF.

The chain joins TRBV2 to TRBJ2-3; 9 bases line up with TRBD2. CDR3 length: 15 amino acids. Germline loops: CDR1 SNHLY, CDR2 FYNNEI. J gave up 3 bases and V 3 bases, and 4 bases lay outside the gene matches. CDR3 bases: TGTGCCAGCAGTGAGTGGGCGGGGGGGACAGATACGCAGTATTTT. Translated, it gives CASSEWAGGTDTQYF.

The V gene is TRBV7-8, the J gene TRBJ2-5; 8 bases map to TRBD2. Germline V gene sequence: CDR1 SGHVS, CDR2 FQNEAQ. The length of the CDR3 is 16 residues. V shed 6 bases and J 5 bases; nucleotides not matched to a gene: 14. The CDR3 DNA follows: TGTGCCAGCAGTTTTATGCCGGGGGGGGGCCATGAGACCCAGTACTTC. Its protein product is CASSFMPGGGHETQYF.

CDR3 DNA sequence: TGTGCCAGCAGCGCCGGACAGGGGGGTGGCTACACCTTC. Residues: CASSAGQGGGYTF. The V gene is TRBV9, the J gene TRBJ1-2; 10 bases are a match to TRBD1. V lost 3 bases, J lost 7 bases, and 3 bases stayed unmatched. Per the germline V gene, CDR1 is SGDLS and CDR2 is YYNGEE. The CDR3 runs 13 residues.

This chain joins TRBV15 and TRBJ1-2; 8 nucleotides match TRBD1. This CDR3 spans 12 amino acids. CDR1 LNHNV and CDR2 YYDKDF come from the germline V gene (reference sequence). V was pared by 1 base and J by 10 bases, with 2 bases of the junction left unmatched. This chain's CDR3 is CATSRGTGIYTF. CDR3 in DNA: TGTGCCACCAGCAGAGGGACAGGGATCTACACCTTC.

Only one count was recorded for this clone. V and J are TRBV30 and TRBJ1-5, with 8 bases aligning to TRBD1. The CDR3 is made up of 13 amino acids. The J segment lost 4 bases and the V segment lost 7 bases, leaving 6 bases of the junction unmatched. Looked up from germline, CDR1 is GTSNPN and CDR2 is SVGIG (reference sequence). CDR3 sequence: CASSGQVNQPQHF. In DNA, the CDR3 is TGTGCCTCATCGGGACAGGTAAATCAGCCCCAGCATTTT.

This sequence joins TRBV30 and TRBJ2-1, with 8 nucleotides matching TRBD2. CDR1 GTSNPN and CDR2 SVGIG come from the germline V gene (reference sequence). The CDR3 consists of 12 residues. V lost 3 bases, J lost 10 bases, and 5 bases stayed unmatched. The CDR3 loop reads CAWSARLAEQFF. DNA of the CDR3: TGTGCCTGGAGCGCTCGACTAGCGGAGCAGTTCTTC. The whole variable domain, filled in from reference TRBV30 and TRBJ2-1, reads SQTIHQWPATLVQPVGSPLSLECTVEGTSNPNLYWYRQAAGRGLQLLFYSVGIGQISSEVPQNLSASRPQDRQFILSSKKLLLSDSGFYLCAWSARLAEQFFGPGTRLTVL.

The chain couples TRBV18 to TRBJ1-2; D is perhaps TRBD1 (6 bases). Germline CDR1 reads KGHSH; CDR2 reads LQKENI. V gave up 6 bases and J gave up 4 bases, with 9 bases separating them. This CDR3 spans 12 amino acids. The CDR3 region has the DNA TGTGCCAGCTCGGACAGTACCTATGGCTACACCTTC. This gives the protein CASSDSTYGYTF.